This T cell receptor (beta chain) was found in a study of neurological immune-mediated disorders (dated by TCRdb to about 2019). General notes on the study: Of the 35 or so multiple sclerosis patients, about 30 had relapsing-remitting MS and 3 had secondary progressive MS. Peripheral blood TCR-beta repertoires from HTLV-I-associated myelopathy (HAM/TSP) patients, multiple sclerosis patients and healthy controls were compared by UMI-based sequencing. Alongside PBMC samples, the set of more than 85 TCR-beta libraries contained longitudinal samples, technical triplicates, and paired CD4+ and CD8+ T-cell subsets that had been sorted. The cohort included about 70 subjects: some 14 with HAM/TSP, approximately 35 with multiple sclerosis, and around 20 healthy controls. General study outcomes and caveats: In a phylogenetic analysis, the repertoires of 18 out of 34 MS patients fell into a single cluster of related CDR3 sequences, pointing to a possible signature at the repertoire level. No clinical or MRI features were associated with the MS cluster, and the authors said that larger cohorts are needed. Expanded clones from different subjects shared no identical CDR3 amino acid sequences, which suggests that TCR-beta repertoires were private in all groups. TCR clonal expansion was highest in HAM/TSP patients and lowest in MS patients, with MS patients falling below even healthy controls.

V is clipped by 4 bases and J by 3 bases, and the sequence between their germline boundaries is 10 bases long. CDR1 and CDR2 are read off the germline V gene as LGHNA and YNFKEQ. The CDR3 spans 13 residues, from the cysteine through the phenylalanine. Just the 39-base CDR3 DNA is kept, in frame starting at base 1. To synthesize cDNA, template-switch 5'RACE was performed with a primer carrying a 10-nucleotide random unique molecular identifier so that each TCR transcript was tagged. Over 180 million TCR-beta sequences, covering 15-18 subjects, were produced in each sequencing run. The RNeasy kit was used to extract total RNA. The KAPA Real-time Library Amplification kit was used to amplify TCR-beta VDJ regions with primers targeting the TCR constant region and the 5'RACE anchor. A first PCR added sample indexes and Illumina adaptors, and a second PCR then raised library yield. After Ampure bead purification, the TCR product of roughly 650 bp was size-selected on a 2% E-gel SizeSelection system. Before pooling, library quality was checked on a Bioanalyzer, concentration was measured with Qubit, and libraries were quantified with the Kapa Library Quantification kit. Paired-end 2 x 150 bp sequencing of the libraries was performed on an Illumina HiSeq 2500. To increase sequence diversity, about 25-31% phiX was spiked into each library pool. The paper's data handling went like this. Quality-filtered reads were processed with the UMI-based MiGEC pipeline, which removed over 75% of raw TCR sequences during error correction. IMGT germline references were used for alignment of VDJ genes, and clonotypes were defined by a unique CDR3 amino acid sequence together with V-J genes. Clonal expansion, Shannon diversity, and CDR3 relatedness (CalcPairwiseDistances, ClusterSamples) were evaluated with VDJtools, and phylogenetic trees were built with CLCbio workbench. A clone was classed as expanded if it had 8 or more unique UMIs, a cutoff based on coefficient-of-variation modelling across technical triplicates. TCRdb reprocessed the public reads (quality trimming at Q25 with fastp, clone calling with MiXCR) and kept in-frame beta chains. Every CDR3 protein is listed once, alongside the most common genes and DNA of its rows. Here the V and J calls rest on TCRdb's processing, not on the authors' analysis. Counted in this sample were some 95,000 distinct CDR3 sequences; roughly 3.5% of them appeared once. The ten largest make up 5.5% to 6.5% of the sample.

In this sample, this clonotype turned up many times. Its target antigen remains unknown. No qualities accompany the bases; no much larger clone lies one base away. For the unsorted PBMC libraries, 2 million PBMCs were stored in RNAlater at -80 degrees C until RNA extraction and were used to generate the libraries. The multiple sclerosis patients were enrolled in a US clinical protocol that evaluated disease progression with magnetic resonance imaging. Peripheral blood underwent Ficoll-Hypaque density gradient centrifugation to isolate PBMCs, which were then cryopreserved in liquid nitrogen. Sequenced input: PBMCs. The receptor's source is a woman aged 18-29 years with multiple sclerosis. Rearrangement joined TRBV4-2 to TRBJ2-7, with TRBD1 perhaps the D gene, on 6 matching bases. Read as DNA, the sequence is TGTGCCAGCAGCCGGGACAAACTCTACGAGCAGTACTTC. Its amino acids are CASSRDKLYEQYF.